This T cell receptor beta chain was observed in a study of shared clonotypes between healthy human individuals. This table comes from immunoSEQ multiplex PCR, and its TCRdb copy is limited to in-frame clones, with some not included. Of 600,000 to 750,000 clones detected, around 77% appear once; the ten largest clones hold more than 1.5%. Points on this clone: Its antigen is as yet unknown.

V lost 3 bases and J 6 bases, leaving 5 bases between the germline ends. Per germline, CDR1 SGHTA and CDR2 FQGNSA. The CDR3 consists of 12 residues. Study-level findings and limits: Genetic and exposure-history diversity was limited by the small donor number.

The sequencing input was memory CD4+ T cells sorted from blood. Subset meaning: CD45RA-negative fraction. The sequence was obtained from a woman aged 25 to 45 in good health. The V gene is TRBV7-2, the J gene TRBJ2-2; D is unclear. DNA of the CDR3: TGTGCCAGCAGCTTTGGATCCGGGGAGCTGTTTTTT. Residues: CASSFGSGELFF. The full variable domain, its missing parts supplied by reference TRBV7-2 and TRBJ2-2, is GAGVSQSPSNKVTEKGKDVELRCDPISGHTALYWYRQSLGQGLEFLIYFQGNSAPDKSGLPSDRFSAERTGGSVSTLTIQRTQQEDSAVYLCASSFGSGELFFGEGSRLTVL.